This TCR beta chain is from a study of OX40 agonist ivuxolimab in advanced cancers. Study in general: Prior anti-PD-1, anti-PD-L1 or anti-CTLA-4 therapy was allowed; 40% had some.

General observations from the study: CD4+ and CD8+ blood T cells expanded clonally by week 6 at 0.1 to 3.0 mg/kg.

TCRdb keeps only in-frame clones here, not all; method: immunoSEQ multiplex PCR. The sample consists of approximately 94,000 clones, approximately 90% of them appearing once. Details on this clone: Its specificity is unknown.

Sample: CD4+ or CD8+ T cells sorted from blood, taken in a trial of the OX40 agonist ivuxolimab. The TCR comes from an adult with an advanced solid tumor such as melanoma, head and neck, liver or kidney cancer.

CDR3: CASSDAPSDEQFF. The CDR3 DNA reads TGTGCCAGCAGTGATGCCCCCTCGGATGAGCAGTTCTTC. This chain connects TRBV6-1 to TRBJ2-1; the D is unclear. Deletions cut 3 bases from V and 8 bases from J, with 11 bases between. Looked up from germline, CDR1 is MNHNS and CDR2 is SASEGT. This CDR3 comprises 13 residues.